This T cell receptor beta chain was identified in a study of T cells in Graves' hyperthyroidism and ophthalmopathy. The wider study: Peripheral blood samples were taken at initial diagnosis, prior to any treatment.

RNA transcripts were the template for amplifying TCR beta CDR3 regions. The HTBI set primed first-round TCR CDR3 RT-PCR. TCRdb re-analysed the multiplex PCR reads in MiXCR, keeping a single row per CDR3 protein. The sample holds approximately 530,000 distinct CDR3 sequences, around 20% seen once. This CDR3 is 17 amino acids long. Per the germline V gene, CDR1 is ENHRY and CDR2 is SYGVKD. V was pared by 0 bases and J by 4 bases, with 16 bases between. With regard to this clonotype: The antigen remains undetermined.

Overall study results and limits: Most clonotypes expanded in the thyroid (above 0.001) were also present in blood.

This clonotype originated in a man between 40 and 49 years old with Graves' ophthalmopathy. Sequencing was performed on blood. V usage is TRBV10-3 and J usage is TRBJ1-5, with TRBD1 as a possible D gene (5 bases). This chain's CDR3 is CAISESGTGPSNQPQHF. DNA for the CDR3: TGTGCCATCAGTGAGTCGGGTACAGGCCCCTCTAATCAGCCCCAGCATTTT.